This TCR beta chain was sequenced during a study of blood T cells in healthy people across ages. Study conclusions and caveats: The study found more naive CD4+ cells and higher diversity in long-lived than aged donors. Observed TCR beta diversity showed a strong correlation with the percentage of naive T cells as measured by flow cytometry.

For the second PCR, which ran for about 6 to 11 cycles, a sample-barcoded 5' primer and a J-beta primer mix were used. Each TCR beta cDNA got a 12-nucleotide random molecular identifier. TCRdb analysed the 5' RACE reads with MiXCR anew, one entry per CDR3 protein. The table includes about 1.7 million distinct CDR3 sequences, 28% detected once. Germline V CDR1 and CDR2: SGHTA, FQGNSA. V was clipped by 5 bases and J by 6 bases, with 17 bases between them. This CDR3 spans 15 amino acids. Note on this clonotype: Antigen: not known.

Samples each yielded at least 5 micrograms of total RNA. The sequence was obtained from a woman aged 25 to 39 in good health. Source material: blood. This chain uses TRBV7-2 with TRBJ1-5; the D is unclear. The CDR3 bases are TGTGCCAGCAGCCGGTTACCGGGCCAGAGTCAGCCCCAGCATTTT. Protein sequence: CASSRLPGQSQPQHF. Complete variable domain (other parts from reference TRBV7-2 and TRBJ1-5): GAGVSQSPSNKVTEKGKDVELRCDPISGHTALYWYRQSLGQGLEFLIYFQGNSAPDKSGLPSDRFSAERTGGSVSTLTIQRTQQEDSAVYLCASSRLPGQSQPQHFGDGTRLSIL.